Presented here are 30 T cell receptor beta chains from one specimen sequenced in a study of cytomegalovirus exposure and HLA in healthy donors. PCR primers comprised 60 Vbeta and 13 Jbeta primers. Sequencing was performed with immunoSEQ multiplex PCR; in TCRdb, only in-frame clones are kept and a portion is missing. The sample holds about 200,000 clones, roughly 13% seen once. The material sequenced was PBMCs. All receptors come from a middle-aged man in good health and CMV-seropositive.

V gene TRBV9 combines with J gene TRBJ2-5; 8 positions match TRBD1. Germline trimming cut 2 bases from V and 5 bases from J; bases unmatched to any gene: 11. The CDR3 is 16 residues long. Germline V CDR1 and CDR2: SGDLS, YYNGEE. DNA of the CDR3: TGTGCCAGCAGCGTCGAGGTGGGCAGGGGGCTGGAGACCCAGTACTTC. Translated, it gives CASSVEVGRGLETQYF.

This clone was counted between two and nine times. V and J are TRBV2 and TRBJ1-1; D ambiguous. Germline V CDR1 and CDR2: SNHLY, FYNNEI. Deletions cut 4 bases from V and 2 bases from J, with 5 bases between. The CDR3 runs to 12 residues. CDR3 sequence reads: CASSVSNTEAFF. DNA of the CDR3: TGTGCCAGCAGTGTTAGCAACACTGAAGCTTTCTTT.

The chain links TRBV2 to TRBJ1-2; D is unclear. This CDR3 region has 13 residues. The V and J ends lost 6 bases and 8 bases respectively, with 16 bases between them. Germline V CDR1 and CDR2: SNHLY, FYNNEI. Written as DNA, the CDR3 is TGTGCCAGCAGCCTAGAAAGGCGGGAGGGCTACACCTTC. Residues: CASSLERREGYTF. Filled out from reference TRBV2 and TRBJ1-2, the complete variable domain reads EPEVTQTPSHQVTQMGQEVILRCVPISNHLYFYWYRQILGQKVEFLVSFYNNEISEKSEIFDDQFSVERPDGSNFTLKIRSTKLEDSAMYFCASSLERREGYTFGSGTRLTVV.

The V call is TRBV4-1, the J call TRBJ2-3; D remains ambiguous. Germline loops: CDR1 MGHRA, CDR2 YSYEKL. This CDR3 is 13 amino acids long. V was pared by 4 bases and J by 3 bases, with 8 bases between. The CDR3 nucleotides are TGCGCCAGCAGCCGACTGTTGACAGATACGCAGTATTTT. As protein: CASSRLLTDTQYF.

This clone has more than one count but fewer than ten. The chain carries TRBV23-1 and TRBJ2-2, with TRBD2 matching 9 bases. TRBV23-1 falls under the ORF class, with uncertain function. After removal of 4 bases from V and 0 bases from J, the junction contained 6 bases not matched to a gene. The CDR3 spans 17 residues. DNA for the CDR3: TGCGCCAGCAGTCGTTGGCTAGCGGGGACGAACACCGGGGAGCTGTTTTTT. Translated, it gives CASSRWLAGTNTGELFF.

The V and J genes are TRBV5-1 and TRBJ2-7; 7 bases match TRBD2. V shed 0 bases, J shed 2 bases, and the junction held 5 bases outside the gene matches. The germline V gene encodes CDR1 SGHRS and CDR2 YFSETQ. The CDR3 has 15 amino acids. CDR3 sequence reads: CASSLGPSGTYEQYF. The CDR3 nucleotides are TGCGCCAGCAGCTTGGGTCCTAGCGGTACCTACGAGCAGTACTTC.

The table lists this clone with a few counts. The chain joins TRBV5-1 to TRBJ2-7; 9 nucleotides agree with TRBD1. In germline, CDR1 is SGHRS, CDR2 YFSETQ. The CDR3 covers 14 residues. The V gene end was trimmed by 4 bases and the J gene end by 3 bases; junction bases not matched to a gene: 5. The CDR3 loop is CASSAGQGDYEQYV. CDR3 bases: TGCGCCAGCAGCGCGGGACAGGGCGACTACGAGCAGTACGTC.

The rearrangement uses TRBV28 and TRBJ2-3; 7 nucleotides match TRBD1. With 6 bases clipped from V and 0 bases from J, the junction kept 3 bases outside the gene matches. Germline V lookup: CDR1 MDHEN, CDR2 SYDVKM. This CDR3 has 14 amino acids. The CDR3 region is CASRPGGSTDTQYF. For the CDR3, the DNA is TGTGCCAGCAGACCAGGGGGTAGCACAGATACGCAGTATTTT.

CDR3 bases: TGTGCTAGTGGTTCCGATCGAGGAGCTTTCTTT. Protein: CASGSDRGAFF. The chain has TRBV12-5 and TRBJ1-1; D not resolved. Trimming removed 4 bases from V and 10 bases from J, with 10 bases in between. Germline V gives CDR1 LGHNT, CDR2 FRNRAP. CDR3 length: 11 residues.

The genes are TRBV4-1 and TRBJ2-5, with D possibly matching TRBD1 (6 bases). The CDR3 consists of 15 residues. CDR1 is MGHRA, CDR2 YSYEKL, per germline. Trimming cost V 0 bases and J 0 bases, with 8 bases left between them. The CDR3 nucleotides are TGCGCCAGCAGCCAAGAGGGGGCTTACCAAGAGACCCAGTACTTC. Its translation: CASSQEGAYQETQYF.

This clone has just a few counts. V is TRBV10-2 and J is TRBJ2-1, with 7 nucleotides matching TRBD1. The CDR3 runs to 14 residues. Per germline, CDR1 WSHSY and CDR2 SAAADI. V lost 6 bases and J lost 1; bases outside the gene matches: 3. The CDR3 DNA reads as TGCGCCAGCAGGGGACAGTTATCCTACAATGAGCAGTTCTTC. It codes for CASRGQLSYNEQFF.

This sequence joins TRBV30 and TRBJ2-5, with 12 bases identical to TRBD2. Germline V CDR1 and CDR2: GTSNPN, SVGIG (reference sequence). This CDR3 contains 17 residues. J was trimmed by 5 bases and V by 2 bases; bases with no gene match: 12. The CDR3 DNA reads TGTGCCTGGAGTTCGATCGGACTAGCGGGGTATAAGGAGACCCAGTACTTC. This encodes CAWSSIGLAGYKETQYF.

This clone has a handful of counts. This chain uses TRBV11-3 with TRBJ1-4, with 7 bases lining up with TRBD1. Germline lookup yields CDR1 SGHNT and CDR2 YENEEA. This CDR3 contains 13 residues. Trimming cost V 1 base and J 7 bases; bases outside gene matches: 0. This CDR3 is CASSLGQGEKLFF. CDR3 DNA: TGTGCCAGCAGCTTAGGACAGGGTGAAAAACTGTTTTTT. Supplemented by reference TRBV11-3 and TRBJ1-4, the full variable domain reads EAGVVQSPRYKIIEKKQPVAFWCNPISGHNTLYWYLQNLGQGPELLIRYENEEAVDDSQLPKDRFSAERLKGVDSTLKIQPAELGDSAVYLCASSLGQGEKLFFGSGTQLSVL.

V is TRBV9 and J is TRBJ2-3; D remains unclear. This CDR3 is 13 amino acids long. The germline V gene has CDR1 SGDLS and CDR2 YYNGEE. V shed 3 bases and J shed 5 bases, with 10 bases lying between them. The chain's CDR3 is CASSGFPRDTQYF. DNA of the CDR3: TGTGCCAGCAGCGGTTTCCCGAGAGATACGCAGTATTTT.

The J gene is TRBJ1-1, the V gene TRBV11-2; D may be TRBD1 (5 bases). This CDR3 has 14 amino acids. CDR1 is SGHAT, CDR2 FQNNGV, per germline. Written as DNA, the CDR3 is TGTGCTACAAGTCGACAGCCTGTGACCACTGAAGCTTTCTTT. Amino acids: CATSRQPVTTEAFF.

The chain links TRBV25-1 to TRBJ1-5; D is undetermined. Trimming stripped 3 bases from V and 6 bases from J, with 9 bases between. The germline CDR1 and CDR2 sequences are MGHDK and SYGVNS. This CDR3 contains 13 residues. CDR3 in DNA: TGTGCCAGCAGTGAGAATTCGGGTCAGCCCCAGCATTTT. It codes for CASSENSGQPQHF.

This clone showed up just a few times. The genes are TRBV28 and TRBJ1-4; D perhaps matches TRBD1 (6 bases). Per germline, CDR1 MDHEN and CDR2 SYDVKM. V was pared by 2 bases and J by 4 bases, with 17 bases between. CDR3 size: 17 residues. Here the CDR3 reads CASSLNGPGGLNEKLFF. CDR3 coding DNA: TGTGCCAGCAGTTTAAACGGGCCGGGGGGCCTTAATGAAAAACTGTTTTTT.

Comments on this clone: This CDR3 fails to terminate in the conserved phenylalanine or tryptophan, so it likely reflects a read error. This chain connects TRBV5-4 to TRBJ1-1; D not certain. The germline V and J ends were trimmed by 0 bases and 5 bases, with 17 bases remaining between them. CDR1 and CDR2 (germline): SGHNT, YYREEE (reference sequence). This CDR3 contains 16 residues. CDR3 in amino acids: CASSLAPVMGKTEAFV. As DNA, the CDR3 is TGTGCCAGCAGCTTGGCCCCAGTGATGGGTAAGACTGAAGCTTTCGTT.

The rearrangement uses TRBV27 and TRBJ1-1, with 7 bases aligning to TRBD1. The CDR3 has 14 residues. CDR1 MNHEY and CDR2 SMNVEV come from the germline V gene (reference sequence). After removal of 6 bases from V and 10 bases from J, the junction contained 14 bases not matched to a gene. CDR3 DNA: TGTGCCAGCAGAGACGACGGTTTTCAGGGGGTAGCTTTCTTT. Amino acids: CASRDDGFQGVAFF.

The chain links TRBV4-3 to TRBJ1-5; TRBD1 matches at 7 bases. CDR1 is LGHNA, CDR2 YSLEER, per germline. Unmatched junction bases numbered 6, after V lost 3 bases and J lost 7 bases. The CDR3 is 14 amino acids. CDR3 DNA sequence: TGCGCCAGCAGCCATAGACAGGGTGGCCAGCCCCAGCATTTT. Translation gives CASSHRQGGQPQHF.

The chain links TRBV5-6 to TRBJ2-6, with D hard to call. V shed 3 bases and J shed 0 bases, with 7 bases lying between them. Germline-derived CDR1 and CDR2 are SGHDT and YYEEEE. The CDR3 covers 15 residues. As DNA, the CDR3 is TGTGCCAGCAGCTGGTCTACCTCTGGGGCCAACGTCCTGACTTTC. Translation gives CASSWSTSGANVLTF.

Written as DNA, the CDR3 is TGTGCCAGCAGTGTAGCCGGGGGGGGTGTGTGGGGCTACACCTTC. The encoded protein is CASSVAGGGVWGYTF. The chain recombines TRBV28 with TRBJ1-2, with D perhaps matching TRBD1 (5 bases). Trimming removed 5 bases at V and 8 bases at J, with 21 bases between. The CDR3 sequence is 15 residues long. Germline CDR1 MDHEN, CDR2 SYDVKM.

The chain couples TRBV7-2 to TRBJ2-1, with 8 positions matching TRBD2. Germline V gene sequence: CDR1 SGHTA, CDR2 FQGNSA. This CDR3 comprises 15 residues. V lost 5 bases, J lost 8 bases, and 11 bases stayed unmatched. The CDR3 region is CASSKAGVLGDEQFF. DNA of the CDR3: TGTGCCAGCAGCAAAGCGGGGGTGCTTGGGGATGAGCAGTTCTTC.

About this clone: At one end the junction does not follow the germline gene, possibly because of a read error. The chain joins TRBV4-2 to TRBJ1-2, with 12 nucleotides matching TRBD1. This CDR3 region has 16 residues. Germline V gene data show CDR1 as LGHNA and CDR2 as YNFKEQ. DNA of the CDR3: TGTGCCAGCAGCCCGGGACAGGGGGCAACTAACTATTGCTACACCTTC. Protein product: CASSPGQGATNYCYTF.

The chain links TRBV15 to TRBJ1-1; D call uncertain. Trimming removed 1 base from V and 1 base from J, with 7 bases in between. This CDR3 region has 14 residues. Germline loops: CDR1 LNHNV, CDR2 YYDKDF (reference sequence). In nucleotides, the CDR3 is TGTGCCACCAGCAGAGCAGACAAGAACACTGAAGCTTTCTTT. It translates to CATSRADKNTEAFF.

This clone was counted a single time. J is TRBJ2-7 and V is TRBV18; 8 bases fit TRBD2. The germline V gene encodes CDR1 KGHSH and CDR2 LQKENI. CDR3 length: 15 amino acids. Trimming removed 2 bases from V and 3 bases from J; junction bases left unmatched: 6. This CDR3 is CASSPDGRGGYEQYF. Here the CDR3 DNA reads TGTGCCAGCTCACCAGATGGACGGGGGGGCTACGAGCAGTACTTC.

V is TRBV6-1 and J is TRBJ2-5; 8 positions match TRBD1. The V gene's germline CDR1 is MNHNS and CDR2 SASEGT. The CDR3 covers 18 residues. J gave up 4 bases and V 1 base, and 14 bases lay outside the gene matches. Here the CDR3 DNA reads TGTGCCAGCAGTGAAGTGGTGGGGGCAGGGGGCATTCGAGAGACCCAGTACTTC. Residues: CASSEVVGAGGIRETQYF.

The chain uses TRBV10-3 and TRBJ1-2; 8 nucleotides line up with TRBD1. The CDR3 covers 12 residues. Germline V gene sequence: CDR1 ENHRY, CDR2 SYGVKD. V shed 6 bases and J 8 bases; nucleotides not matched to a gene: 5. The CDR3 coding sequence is TGTGCCATCAGCACGGACAGGGCGGGCTACACCTTC. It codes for CAISTDRAGYTF.

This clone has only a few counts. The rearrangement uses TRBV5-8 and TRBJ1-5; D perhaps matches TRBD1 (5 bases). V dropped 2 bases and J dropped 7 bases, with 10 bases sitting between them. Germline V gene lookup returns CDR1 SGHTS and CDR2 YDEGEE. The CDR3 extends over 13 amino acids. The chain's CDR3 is CASSLGERQPQHF. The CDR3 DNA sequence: TGTGCCAGCAGCTTAGGGGAACGCCAGCCCCAGCATTTT.

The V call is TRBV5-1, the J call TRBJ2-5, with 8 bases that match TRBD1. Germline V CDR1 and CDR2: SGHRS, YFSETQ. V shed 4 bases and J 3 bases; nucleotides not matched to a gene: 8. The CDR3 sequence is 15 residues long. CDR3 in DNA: TGCGCCAGCAGCATAGGACAGGGTGTAAAAGAGACCCAGTACTTC. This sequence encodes CASSIGQGVKETQYF.